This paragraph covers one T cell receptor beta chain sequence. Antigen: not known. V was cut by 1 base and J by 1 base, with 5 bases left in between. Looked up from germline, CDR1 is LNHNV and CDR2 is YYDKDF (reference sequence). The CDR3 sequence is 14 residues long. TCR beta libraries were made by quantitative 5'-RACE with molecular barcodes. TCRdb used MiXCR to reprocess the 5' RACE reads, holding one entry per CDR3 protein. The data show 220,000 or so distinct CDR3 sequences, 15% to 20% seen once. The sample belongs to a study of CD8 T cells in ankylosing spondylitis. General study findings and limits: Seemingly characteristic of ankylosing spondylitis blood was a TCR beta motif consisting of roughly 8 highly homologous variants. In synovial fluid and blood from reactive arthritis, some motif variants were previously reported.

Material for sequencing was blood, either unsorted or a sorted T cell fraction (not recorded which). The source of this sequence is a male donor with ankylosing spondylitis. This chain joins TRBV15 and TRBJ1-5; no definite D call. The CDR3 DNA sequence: TGTGCCACCAGCAGAGCACGGAGCAATCAGCCCCAGCATTTT. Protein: CATSRARSNQPQHF.